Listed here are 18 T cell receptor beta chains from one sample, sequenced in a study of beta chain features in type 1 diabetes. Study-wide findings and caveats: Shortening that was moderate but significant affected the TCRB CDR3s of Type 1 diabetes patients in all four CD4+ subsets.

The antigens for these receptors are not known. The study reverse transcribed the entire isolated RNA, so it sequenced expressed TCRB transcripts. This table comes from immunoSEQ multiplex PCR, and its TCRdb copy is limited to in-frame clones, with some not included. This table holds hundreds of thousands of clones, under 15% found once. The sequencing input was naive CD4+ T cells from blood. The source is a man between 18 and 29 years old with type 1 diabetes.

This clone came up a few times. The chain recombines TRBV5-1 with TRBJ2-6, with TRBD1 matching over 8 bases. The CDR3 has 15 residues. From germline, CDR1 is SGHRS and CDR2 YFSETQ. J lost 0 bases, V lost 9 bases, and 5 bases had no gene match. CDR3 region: CATGQAFSGANVLTF. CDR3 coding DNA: TGCGCCACGGGACAGGCTTTCTCTGGGGCCAACGTCCTGACTTTC.

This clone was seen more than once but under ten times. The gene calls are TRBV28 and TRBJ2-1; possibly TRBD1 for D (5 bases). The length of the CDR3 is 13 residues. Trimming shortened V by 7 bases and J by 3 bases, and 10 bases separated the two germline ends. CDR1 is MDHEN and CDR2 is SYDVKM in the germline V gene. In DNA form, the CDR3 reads TGTGCCAGCATCAACAGGTTCTACAATGAGCAGTTCTTC. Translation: CASINRFYNEQFF.

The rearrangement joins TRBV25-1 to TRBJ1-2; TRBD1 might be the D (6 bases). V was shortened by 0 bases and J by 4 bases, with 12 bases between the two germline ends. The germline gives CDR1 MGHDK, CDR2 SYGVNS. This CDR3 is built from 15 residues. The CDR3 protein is CASSEYAGETYGYTF. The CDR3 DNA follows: TGTGCCAGCAGTGAATATGCAGGGGAGACCTATGGCTACACCTTC.

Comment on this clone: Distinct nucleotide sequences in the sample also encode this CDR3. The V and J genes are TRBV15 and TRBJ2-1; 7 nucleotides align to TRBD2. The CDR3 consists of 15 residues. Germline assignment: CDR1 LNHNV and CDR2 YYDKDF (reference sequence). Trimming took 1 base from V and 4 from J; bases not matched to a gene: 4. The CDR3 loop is CATSRGQGLYNEQFF. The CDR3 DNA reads TGTGCCACCAGCAGAGGTCAGGGACTATACAATGAGCAGTTCTTC.

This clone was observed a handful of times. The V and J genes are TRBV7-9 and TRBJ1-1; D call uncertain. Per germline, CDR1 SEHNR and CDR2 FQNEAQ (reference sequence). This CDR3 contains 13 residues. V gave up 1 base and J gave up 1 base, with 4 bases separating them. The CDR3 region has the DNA TGTGCCAGCAGCTTAGAGAGGAACACTGAAGCTTTCTTT. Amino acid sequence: CASSLERNTEAFF.

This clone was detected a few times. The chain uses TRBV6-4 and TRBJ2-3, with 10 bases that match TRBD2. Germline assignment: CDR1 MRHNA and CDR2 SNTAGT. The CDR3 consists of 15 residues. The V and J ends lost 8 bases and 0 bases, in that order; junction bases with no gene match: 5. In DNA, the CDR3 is TGTGCCAGCGGTGCTAGCGGGAGTAGCACAGATACGCAGTATTTT. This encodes CASGASGSSTDTQYF.

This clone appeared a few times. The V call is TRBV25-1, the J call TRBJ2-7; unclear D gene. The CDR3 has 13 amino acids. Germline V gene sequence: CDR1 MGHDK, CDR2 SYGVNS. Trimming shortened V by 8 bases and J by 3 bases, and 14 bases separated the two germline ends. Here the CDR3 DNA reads TGTGCCAGCGCCGCGGAGCAAGTCTACGAGCAGTACTTC. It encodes CASAAEQVYEQYF.

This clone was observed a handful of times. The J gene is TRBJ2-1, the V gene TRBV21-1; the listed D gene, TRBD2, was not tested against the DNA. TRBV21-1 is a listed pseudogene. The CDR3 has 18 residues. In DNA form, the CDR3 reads TGTGCCAGCAGCAAAGCTGGGAATCCGGGGGGCCCCTACAATGAGCAGTTCTTC. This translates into CASSKAGNPGGPYNEQFF.

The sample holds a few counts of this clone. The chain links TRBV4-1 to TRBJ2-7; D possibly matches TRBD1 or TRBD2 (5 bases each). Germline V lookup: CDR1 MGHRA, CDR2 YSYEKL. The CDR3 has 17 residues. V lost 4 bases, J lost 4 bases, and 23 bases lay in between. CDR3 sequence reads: CASSPTRDRRQGYEQYF. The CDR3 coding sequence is TGCGCCAGCAGCCCCACCCGGGACCGCCGTCAGGGATACGAGCAGTACTTC.

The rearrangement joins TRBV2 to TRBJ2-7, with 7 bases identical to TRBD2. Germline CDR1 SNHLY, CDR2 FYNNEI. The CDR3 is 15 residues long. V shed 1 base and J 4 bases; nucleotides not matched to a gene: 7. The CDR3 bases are TGTGCCAGCAGTGAAGTGAGTAGCGGGTGGTACGAGCAGTACTTC. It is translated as CASSEVSSGWYEQYF. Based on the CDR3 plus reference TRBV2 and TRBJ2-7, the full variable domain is EPEVTQTPSHQVTQMGQEVILRCVPISNHLYFYWYRQILGQKVEFLVSFYNNEISEKSEIFDDQFSVERPDGSNFTLKIRSTKLEDSAMYFCASSEVSSGWYEQYFGPGTRLTVT.

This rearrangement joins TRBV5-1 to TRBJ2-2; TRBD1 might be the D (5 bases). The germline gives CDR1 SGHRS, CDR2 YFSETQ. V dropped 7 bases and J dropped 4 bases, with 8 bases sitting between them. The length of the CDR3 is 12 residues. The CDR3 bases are TGCGCCAGCCGACAGTTCACCGGGGAGCTGTTTTTT. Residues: CASRQFTGELFF. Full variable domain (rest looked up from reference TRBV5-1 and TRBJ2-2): KAGVTQTPRYLIKTRGQQVTLSCSPISGHRSVSWYQQTPGQGLQFLFEYFSETQRNKGNFPGRFSGRQFSNSRSEMNVSTLELGDSALYLCASRQFTGELFFGEGSRLTVL.

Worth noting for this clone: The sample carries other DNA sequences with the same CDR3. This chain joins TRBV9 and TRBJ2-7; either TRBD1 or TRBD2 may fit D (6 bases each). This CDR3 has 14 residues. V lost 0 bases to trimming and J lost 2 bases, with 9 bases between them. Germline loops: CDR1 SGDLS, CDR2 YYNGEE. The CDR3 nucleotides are TGTGCCAGCAGCGTAGAGGGGGGTCCCTACGAGCAGTACTTC. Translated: CASSVEGGPYEQYF.

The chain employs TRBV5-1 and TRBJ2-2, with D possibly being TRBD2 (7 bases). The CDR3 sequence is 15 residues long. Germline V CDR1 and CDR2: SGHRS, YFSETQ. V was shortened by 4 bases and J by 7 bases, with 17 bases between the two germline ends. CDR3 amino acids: CASSPQGGTGGELFF. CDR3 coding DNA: TGCGCCAGCAGCCCACAGGGAGGGACTGGCGGGGAGCTGTTTTTT.

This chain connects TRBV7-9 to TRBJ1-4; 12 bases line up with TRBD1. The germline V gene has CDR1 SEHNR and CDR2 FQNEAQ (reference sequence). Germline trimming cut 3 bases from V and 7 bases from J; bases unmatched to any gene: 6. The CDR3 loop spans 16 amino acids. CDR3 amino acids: CASSFGTGGEAEKLFF. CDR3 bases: TGTGCCAGCAGCTTCGGGACAGGGGGCGAAGCTGAAAAACTGTTTTTT. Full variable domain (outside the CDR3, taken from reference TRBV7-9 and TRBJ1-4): DTGVSQNPRHKITKRGQNVTFRCDPISEHNRLYWYRQTLGQGPEFLTYFQNEAQLEKSRLLSDRFSAERPKGSFSTLEIQRTEQGDSAMYLCASSFGTGGEAEKLFFGSGTQLSVL.

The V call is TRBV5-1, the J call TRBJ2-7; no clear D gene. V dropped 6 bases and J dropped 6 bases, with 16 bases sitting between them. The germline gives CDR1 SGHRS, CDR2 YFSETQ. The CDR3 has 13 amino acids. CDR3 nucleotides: TGCGCCAGCACTTTCTCCCAGGCCGGCGAGCAGTACTTC. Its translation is CASTFSQAGEQYF. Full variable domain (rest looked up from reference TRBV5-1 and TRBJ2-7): KAGVTQTPRYLIKTRGQQVTLSCSPISGHRSVSWYQQTPGQGLQFLFEYFSETQRNKGNFPGRFSGRQFSNSRSEMNVSTLELGDSALYLCASTFSQAGEQYFGPGTRLTVT.

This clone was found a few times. The CDR3 DNA sequence: TGTGCCAGCAGTCCACGAGAAGGGCGGAACTATGGCTACACCTTC. Protein sequence: CASSPREGRNYGYTF. J is TRBJ1-2 and V is TRBV27; D not certain. The CDR3 loop spans 15 amino acids. Trimming stripped 5 bases from V and 2 bases from J, with 15 bases between. CDR1 MNHEY and CDR2 SMNVEV come from the germline V gene (reference sequence).

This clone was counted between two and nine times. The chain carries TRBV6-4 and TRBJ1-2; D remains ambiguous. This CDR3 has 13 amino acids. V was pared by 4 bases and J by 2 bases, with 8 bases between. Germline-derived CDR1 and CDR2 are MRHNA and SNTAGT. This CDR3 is CASSGGSNYGYTF. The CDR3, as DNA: TGTGCCAGCAGTGGAGGCTCCAACTATGGCTACACCTTC.

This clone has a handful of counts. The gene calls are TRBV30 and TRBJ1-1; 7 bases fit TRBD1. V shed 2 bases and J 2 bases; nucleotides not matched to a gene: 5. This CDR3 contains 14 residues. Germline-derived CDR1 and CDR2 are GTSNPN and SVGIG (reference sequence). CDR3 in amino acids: CAWSTQGPNTEAFF. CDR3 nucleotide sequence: TGTGCCTGGAGTACACAGGGGCCTAACACTGAAGCTTTCTTT.